The 27 T cell receptor beta chains below were found in one sample sequenced in a study of T cells after yellow fever vaccination. TCRdb re-called the 5' RACE reads through MiXCR, storing one row per CDR3 protein. The sample contains some 320,000 distinct CDR3 sequences, about 10% of which appear only once. The material was CD4+ T cells sorted from PBMCs, obtained 5 days after the yellow fever booster vaccination. These TCRs come from a man in his late teens or twenties who received the YFV17D yellow fever vaccine.

V usage is TRBV11-2 and J usage is TRBJ2-5; D is unresolved. Germline CDR1 SGHAT, CDR2 FQNNGV. CDR3 length equals 13 residues. Trimming cost V 1 base and J 5 bases, with 8 bases left between them. CDR3 sequence (DNA): TGTGCCAGCAGCTTAGTAGGGTTCGAGACCCAGTACTTC. Its translation: CASSLVGFETQYF.

This clonotype occurred many times. The chain is built from TRBV5-4 and TRBJ2-1; D may be TRBD2 (6 bases). Germline lookup yields CDR1 SGHNT and CDR2 YYREEE (reference sequence). The V gene lost 0 bases and the J gene lost 9 bases, with 10 bases spanning the gap. The CDR3 spans 13 residues. The CDR3 region has the DNA TGTGCCAGCAGCTTGGCGGGAGCAAGTGAGCAGTTCTTC. Protein sequence: CASSLAGASEQFF.

This clonotype was counted at least ten times. The rearrangement joins TRBV5-4 to TRBJ2-5, with 7 positions matching TRBD2. J lost 1 base, V lost 4 bases, and 1 base had no gene match. The germline V gene has CDR1 SGHNT and CDR2 YYREEE (reference sequence). This CDR3 has 13 residues. CDR3 DNA: TGTGCCAGCAGCCCGGGGGGCCAAGAGACCCAGTACTTC. Encoded protein: CASSPGGQETQYF.

The chain employs TRBV5-1 and TRBJ2-5, with a weak D call TRBD2 (7 bases). V lost 6 bases and J lost 7, with 16 bases in between. The CDR3 totals 13 residues. Germline V CDR1 and CDR2: SGHRS, YFSETQ. The CDR3 sequence is CASTREGEGTQYF. The CDR3 DNA sequence: TGCGCCAGCACCAGGGAGGGGGAAGGGACCCAGTACTTC.

This clonotype showed up just a few times. V gene TRBV30 combines with J gene TRBJ1-1, with D perhaps TRBD1 (5 bases). Germline lookup yields CDR1 GTSNPN and CDR2 SVGIG (reference sequence). The CDR3 sequence is 13 residues long. V lost 3 bases and J lost 5, with 13 bases in between. CDR3 in amino acids: CAWSQGGSTEAFF. CDR3 bases: TGTGCCTGGAGCCAGGGAGGTTCTACTGAAGCTTTCTTT. Full variable domain (remainder filled in from reference TRBV30 and TRBJ1-1): SQTIHQWPATLVQPVGSPLSLECTVEGTSNPNLYWYRQAAGRGLQLLFYSVGIGQISSEVPQNLSASRPQDRQFILSSKKLLLSDSGFYLCAWSQGGSTEAFFGQGTRLTVV.

This clonotype was observed many times. The chain couples TRBV10-3 to TRBJ2-1; 7 bases align to TRBD2. This CDR3 spans 15 amino acids. With V trimmed by 0 bases and J by 7 bases, 6 bases remained unmatched. Germline CDR1 reads ENHRY; CDR2 reads SYGVKD. For the CDR3, the DNA is TGTGCCATCAGTGAGTCATCAGCGGGGAGGAATGAGCAGTTCTTC. Residues: CAISESSAGRNEQFF.

The chain couples TRBV29-1 to TRBJ1-4; D not resolved. Germline V gene data show CDR1 as SQVTM and CDR2 as ANQGSEA. This CDR3 contains 14 residues. Trimming left V 7 bases short and J 10 bases short, with 22 bases between. CDR3 sequence: CSATGRGGAGKLFF. DNA of the CDR3: TGCAGCGCCACTGGGCGGGGAGGAGCGGGAAAACTGTTTTTT.

The V gene is TRBV18, the J gene TRBJ2-7, with TRBD1 matching 10 bases. The CDR3 runs to 15 residues. Germline values: CDR1 KGHSH, CDR2 LQKENI. V lost 3 bases, J lost 5 bases, and 7 bases stayed unmatched. As DNA, the CDR3 is TGTGCCAGCTCACCGGCCGGGACAGGGGATCACGAGCAGTACGTC. Residues: CASSPAGTGDHEQYV.

V gene TRBV5-1 combines with J gene TRBJ2-3; D not certain. The CDR3 sequence is 13 residues long. The V end lost 0 bases, the J end lost 5 bases, and 7 bases lay between the germline ends. From germline, CDR1 is SGHRS and CDR2 YFSETQ. In DNA form, the CDR3 reads TGCGCCAGCAGCTTGGTAGCTGGAGATACGCAGTATTTT. Residues: CASSLVAGDTQYF.

This clonotype was recorded only once. The V and J genes are TRBV5-8 and TRBJ1-5; no firm D call. Per the germline V gene, CDR1 is SGHTS and CDR2 is YDEGEE. V was shortened by 4 bases and J by 7 bases, with 12 bases between the two germline ends. The CDR3 consists of 13 residues. In DNA, the CDR3 is TGTGCCAGCAGCCTGAGGGATTCCCAGCCCCAGCATTTT. Translated: CASSLRDSQPQHF. Full variable domain (outside the CDR3, taken from reference TRBV5-8 and TRBJ1-5): EAGVTQSPTHLIKTRGQQATLRCSPISGHTSVYWYQQALGLGLQFLLWYDEGEERNRGNFPPRFSGRQFPNYSSELNVNALELEDSALYLCASSLRDSQPQHFGDGTRLSIL.

This clonotype came up many times. V is TRBV18 and J is TRBJ1-1; weak D call: TRBD1 (5 bases). The CDR3 runs 11 residues. The V gene's germline CDR1 is KGHSH and CDR2 LQKENI. The V end lost 3 bases, the J end lost 8 bases, and 7 bases lay between the germline ends. The CDR3 protein is CASSPGREAFF. The DNA of the CDR3 is TGTGCCAGCTCACCGGGACGAGAAGCTTTCTTT. The variable domain in full, completed from reference TRBV18 and TRBJ1-1, reads NAGVMQNPRHLVRRRGQEARLRCSPMKGHSHVYWYRQLPEEGLKFMVYLQKENIIDESGMPKERFSAEFPKEGPSILRIQQVVRGDSAAYFCASSPGREAFFGQGTRLTVV.

This clonotype was picked up many times. CDR3 coding DNA: TGTGCCAGCAGTTTAGGGTGGGAAGGCTACACCTTC. Amino acids: CASSLGWEGYTF. V is TRBV12-3 or TRBV12-4 and J is TRBJ1-2; no firm D call. This CDR3 is built from 12 residues. Trimming cost V 1 base and J 8 bases, with 8 bases left between them.

This clonotype was found many times. This chain uses TRBV12-3 or TRBV12-4 with TRBJ2-6; unclear D gene. V lost 11 bases and J lost 0, with 8 bases in between. The CDR3 runs to 13 residues. CDR3 coding DNA: TGTGCCGGCTCAAACTCTGGGGCCAACGTCCTGACTTTC. Translation: CAGSNSGANVLTF.

The gene calls are TRBV10-3 and TRBJ2-5; TRBD2 aligns across 12 bases. The CDR3 is 14 residues long. In germline, CDR1 is ENHRY, CDR2 SYGVKD. With V trimmed by 8 bases and J by 3 bases, 4 bases remained unmatched. The DNA of the CDR3 is TGTGCCATCTCTAGCGGGGGGGCTAAAGAGACCCAGTACTTC. It encodes CAISSGGAKETQYF.

This clonotype was observed a handful of times. This chain uses TRBV20-1 with TRBJ1-1; D is perhaps TRBD1 (5 bases). The CDR3 has 13 amino acids. The germline V gene has CDR1 DFQATT and CDR2 SNEGSKA (reference sequence). Trimming cost V 5 bases and J 3 bases, with 13 bases left between them. Here the CDR3 DNA reads TGCAGTGCTCCTCGGACACGGCACACTGAAGCTTTCTTT. Translation: CSAPRTRHTEAFF.

This clonotype occurred many times. The V and J genes are TRBV27 and TRBJ2-2; a possible D gene is TRBD2 (5 bases). This CDR3 comprises 14 residues. Germline CDR1 and CDR2: MNHEY and SMNVEV (reference sequence). Trimming cost V 10 bases and J 6 bases, with 18 bases left between them. The CDR3 sequence: CATTGSRVSGELFF. CDR3 in DNA: TGTGCCACCACGGGGAGCCGCGTGTCCGGGGAGCTGTTTTTT.

The chain combines TRBV5-4 with TRBJ2-1; D is possibly TRBD1 (6 bases). Germline V gene lookup returns CDR1 SGHNT and CDR2 YYREEE (reference sequence). The CDR3 is 17 amino acids. The V end was cut by 3 bases, the J end by 8 bases, with 24 bases between. The CDR3 reads CASSWDDVGAFVHEQFF. The DNA for the CDR3 is TGTGCCAGCAGCTGGGATGATGTGGGGGCTTTCGTCCATGAGCAGTTCTTC.

V is TRBV14 and J is TRBJ2-6; D is unclear. The CDR3 extends over 17 amino acids. V gave up 0 bases and J gave up 0 bases, with 9 bases separating them. CDR1 is SGHDN, CDR2 FVKESK, per germline. CDR3 loop: CASSQEIPSSGANVLTF. The CDR3 coding sequence is TGTGCCAGCAGCCAAGAAATCCCCAGCTCTGGGGCCAACGTCCTGACTTTC.

The rearrangement links TRBV5-1 to TRBJ1-2, with 10 bases lining up with TRBD1. This CDR3 is 15 amino acids long. Germline CDR1 reads SGHRS; CDR2 reads YFSETQ. The V and J ends lost 0 bases and 7 bases, in that order; junction bases with no gene match: 6. The CDR3 nucleotides read TGCGCCAGCAGCTTGGCGGGGACAGGGGCGCCTGGCTACACCTTC. Protein sequence: CASSLAGTGAPGYTF.

The sample holds many counts of this clonotype. The V and J genes are TRBV20-1 and TRBJ1-2, with 8 bases lining up with TRBD1. The CDR3 is made up of 14 amino acids. The germline CDR1 and CDR2 sequences are DFQATT and SNEGSKA (reference sequence). With 6 bases clipped from V and 4 bases from J, the junction kept 10 bases outside the gene matches. The CDR3 bases are TGCAGTGCCTACAAGTCGGACAGGGCCTATGGCTACACCTTC. This gives the protein CSAYKSDRAYGYTF.

The chain recombines TRBV7-8 with TRBJ1-1; D is ambiguous. This CDR3 region has 15 residues. From germline, CDR1 is SGHVS and CDR2 FQNEAQ. Trimming took 5 bases from V and 4 from J, leaving 17 bases between them. The chain's CDR3 is CASSPLNQGATEAFF. The CDR3 coding sequence is TGTGCCAGCAGCCCCCTCAACCAAGGAGCCACTGAAGCTTTCTTT.

This rearrangement joins TRBV10-3 to TRBJ2-5; TRBD1 matches at 10 bases. The CDR3 totals 14 residues. After removal of 6 bases from V and 4 bases from J, the junction contained 5 bases not matched to a gene. Germline-derived CDR1 and CDR2 are ENHRY and SYGVKD. Here the CDR3 reads CAISPGQGLETQYF. In DNA, the CDR3 is TGTGCCATCAGCCCGGGACAGGGGCTAGAGACCCAGTACTTC.

This clonotype has only a few counts. This sequence joins TRBV6-5 and TRBJ2-2, with no clear D. With 8 bases removed from V and 1 base from J, the gap between germline ends came to 14 bases. The CDR3 runs 15 residues. Germline-derived CDR1 and CDR2 are MNHEY and SVGAGI. Here the CDR3 DNA reads TGTGCCAGCGCCCCCGCCCAGTTGAACACCGGGGAGCTGTTTTTT. Protein sequence: CASAPAQLNTGELFF.

Points on this clonotype: A much larger clone sits a single nucleotide away, making a read error possible. The chain has TRBV5-1 and TRBJ2-5; a possible D gene is TRBD2 (7 bases). The CDR3 runs 14 residues. Germline V CDR1 and CDR2: SGHRS, YFSETQ. CDR3 loop: CASSLNGGRETKYF. The DNA for the CDR3 is TGCGCCAGCAGCTTGAACGGGGGGCGAGAGACCAAGTACTTC.

This clonotype turned up a few times. The rearrangement uses TRBV20-1 and TRBJ1-2; perhaps TRBD1 as D (6 bases). Trimming took off 4 bases at V and 8 bases at J, with 14 bases between the two ends. The CDR3 has 12 residues. CDR1 is DFQATT, CDR2 SNEGSKA, per germline (reference sequence). For the CDR3, the DNA is TGCAGTGCTATCGGGGGCGCCCGGGGCTACACCTTC. Translated, it gives CSAIGGARGYTF.

This clonotype was detected a few times. J is TRBJ2-7 and V is TRBV27, with TRBD1 identical over 8 bases. V lost 6 bases, J lost 12 bases, and 19 bases stayed unmatched. The CDR3 sequence is 15 residues long. The germline V gene has CDR1 MNHEY and CDR2 SMNVEV (reference sequence). This CDR3 reads CASSPRGRERWGRYV. Here the CDR3 DNA reads TGTGCCAGCAGCCCCAGGGGGCGCGAGAGGTGGGGCCGGTACGTC.

The chain joins TRBV12-3 or TRBV12-4 to TRBJ2-5; D could derive from TRBD1 or TRBD2 (5 bases each). V was pared by 6 bases and J by 5 bases, with 19 bases between. The CDR3 is 15 amino acids. For the CDR3, the DNA is TGTGCCAGCAGCCAGGAGTCGAGGGGCGCTGAGACCCAGTACTTC. It translates to CASSQESRGAETQYF.